Below, one TCR beta chain is given with its context. Its specificity is unknown. PCR was performed using 60 Vbeta and 13 Jbeta primers. In the original analysis: Later work found tens of millions of unique TCR beta chains, with 9.5 million to 11 million shared. The assay was immunoSEQ multiplex PCR, and TCRdb's table has in-frame clones only and misses some. V, J and clone size are those of that table, while D and trimming were read from the DNA. The sample yields about 200,000 clones, roughly 73% seen once. This entry belongs to a study of cytomegalovirus exposure and HLA in healthy donors. About the research overall: Around 200 million T cells yielded roughly 120 million unique TCR beta sequences, as an earlier analysis found. Of all 400 or so donors who were genotyped, roughly 81% belonged to the Caucasian-associated ancestry cluster. Findings of the study overall: It was reported in a later analysis that an Asian-associated ancestry cluster showed fewer N-insertions than the roughly 620-donor mean.

CDR3 size: 16 residues. CDR1 is LNHDA and CDR2 is SQIVND in the germline V gene (reference sequence). The junction had 8 bases not matched to a gene; V was cut back by 6 bases and J by 3 bases. This clonotype was obtained from a woman aged 25 to 39 in good health and CMV-seronegative. The chain carries TRBV19 and TRBJ2-3; the match to TRBD1 covers 11 bases. The sequenced material came from PBMCs. The DNA for the CDR3 is TGTGCCAGTAGCCCTCCCGGGACAGGGGGAACAGATACGCAGTATTTT. This sequence encodes CASSPPGTGGTDTQYF.